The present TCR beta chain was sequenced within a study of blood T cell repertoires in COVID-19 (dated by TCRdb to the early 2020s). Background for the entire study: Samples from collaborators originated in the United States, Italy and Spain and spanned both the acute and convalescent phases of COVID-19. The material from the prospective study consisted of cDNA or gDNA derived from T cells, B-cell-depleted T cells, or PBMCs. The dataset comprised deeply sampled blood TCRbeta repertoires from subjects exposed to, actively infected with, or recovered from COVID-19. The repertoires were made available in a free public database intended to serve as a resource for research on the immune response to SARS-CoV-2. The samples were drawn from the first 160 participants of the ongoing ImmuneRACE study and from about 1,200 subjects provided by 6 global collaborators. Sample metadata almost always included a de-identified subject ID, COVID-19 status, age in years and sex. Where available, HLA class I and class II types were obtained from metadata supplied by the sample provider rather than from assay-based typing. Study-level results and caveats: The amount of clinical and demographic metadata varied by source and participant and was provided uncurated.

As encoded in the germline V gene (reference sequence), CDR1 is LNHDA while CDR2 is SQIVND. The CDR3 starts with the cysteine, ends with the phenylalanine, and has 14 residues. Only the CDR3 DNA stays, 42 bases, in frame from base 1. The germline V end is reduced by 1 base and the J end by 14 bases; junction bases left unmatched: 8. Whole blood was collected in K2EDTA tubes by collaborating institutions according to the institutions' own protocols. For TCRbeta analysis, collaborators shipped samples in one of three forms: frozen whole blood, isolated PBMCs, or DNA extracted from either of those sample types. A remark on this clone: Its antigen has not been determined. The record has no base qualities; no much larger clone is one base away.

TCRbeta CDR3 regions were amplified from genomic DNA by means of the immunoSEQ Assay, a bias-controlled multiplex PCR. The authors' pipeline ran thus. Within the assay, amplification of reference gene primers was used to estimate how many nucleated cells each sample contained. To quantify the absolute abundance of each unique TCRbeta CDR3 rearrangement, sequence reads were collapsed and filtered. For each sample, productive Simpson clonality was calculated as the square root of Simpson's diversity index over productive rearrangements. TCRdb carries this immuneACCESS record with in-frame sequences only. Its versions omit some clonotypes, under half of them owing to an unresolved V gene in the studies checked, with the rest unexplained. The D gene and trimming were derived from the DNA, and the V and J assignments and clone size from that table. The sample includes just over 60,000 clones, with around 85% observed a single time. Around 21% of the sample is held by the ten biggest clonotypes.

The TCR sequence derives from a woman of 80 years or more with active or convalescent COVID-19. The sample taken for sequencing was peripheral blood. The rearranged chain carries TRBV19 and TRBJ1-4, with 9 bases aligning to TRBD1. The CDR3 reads CASSIGAPGTGLFF. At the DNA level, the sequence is TGTGCCAGTAGTATAGGGGCGCCGGGGACAGGGCTGTTTTTT.